The clone carrying this T cell receptor (beta chain) occurred a few times. What it binds is not known. These data come from a study of regulatory T cells in long-lasting Graves disease. For the study at large: Graves' patients, diagnosed recently, had received antithyroid drugs under 3 months. Study conclusions and caveats: Favoring TRBV28, TRBJ1-2 and TRBJ2-5 was a feature seen in persistent disease.

The CDR3 extends over 16 amino acids. Germline lookup yields CDR1 DFQATT and CDR2 SNEGSKA (reference sequence). V was clipped by 5 bases and J by 5 bases; unmatched bases: 16. For TCR beta, libraries came from iRepertoire HTBI primers and Arm-PCR of CDR3 regions. TCRdb reanalysed the multiplex PCR reads using MiXCR and keeps one entry per CDR3 protein. The sample carries 400,000 to 500,000 distinct CDR3 sequences, less than 15% recorded once. Time point given: newly diagnosed GD, antithyroid drugs for less than 3 months. Scientists built the TCR library using RNA that was extracted from PBMCs. The data also belong to a second study, concerning T cells in Graves' hyperthyroidism and ophthalmopathy. This second report adds: The diagnoses drew upon clinical symptoms, serum thyroxine and TRAb, thyroid ultrasound and orbital computed tomography.

The chain couples TRBV20-1 to TRBJ2-5; 8 bases map to TRBD1. The source was peripheral blood mononuclear cells (PBMCs), collected at new diagnosis, from a patient treated with antithyroid drugs. This TCR was recovered from a woman aged 45-60 years with Graves disease. The CDR3 DNA reads as TGCAGTGCTGGATTAACGGACAGGGTTCGGTGGGAGACCCAGTACTTC. Its protein product is CSAGLTDRVRWETQYF.